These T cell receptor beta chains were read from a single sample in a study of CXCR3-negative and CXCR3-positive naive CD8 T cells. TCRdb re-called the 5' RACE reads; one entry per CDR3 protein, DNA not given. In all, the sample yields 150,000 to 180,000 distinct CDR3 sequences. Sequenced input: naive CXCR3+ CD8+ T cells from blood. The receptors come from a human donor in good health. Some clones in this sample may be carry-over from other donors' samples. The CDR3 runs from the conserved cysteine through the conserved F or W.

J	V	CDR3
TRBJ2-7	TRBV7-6	CASSLETQDEQYF
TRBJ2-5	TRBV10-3	CAINREREETQYF
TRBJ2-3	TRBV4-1	CASSRTLDTQYF
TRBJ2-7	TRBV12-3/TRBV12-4	CASSKAGGPSNEQYF
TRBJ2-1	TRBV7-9	CASSLGGTGTYNEQFF
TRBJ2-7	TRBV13	CASGLYPPGTGYHEQYF
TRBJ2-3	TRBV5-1	CASSWVGSTDTQYF
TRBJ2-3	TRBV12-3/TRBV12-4	CASSLVGGKTDTQYF
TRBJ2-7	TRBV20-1	CSVGTDSTTYEQYF
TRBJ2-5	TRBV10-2	CASSTLASQETQYF